The 18 T cell receptor beta chains below were found in one sample sequenced in a study of CD8 T cells in ankylosing spondylitis. Whole-study findings and limits: A TCR beta motif of roughly 8 highly homologous variants appeared characteristic of ankylosing spondylitis blood.

The antigens of these receptors remain unknown. TCRdb used MiXCR to reprocess the 5' RACE reads, holding one entry per CDR3 protein. This sample carries approximately 540,000 distinct CDR3 sequences, 10% to 15% of them seen once, and the ten largest clones take about 6.5%. The sample was blood, either unsorted or a sorted T cell fraction (not recorded which). The receptors shown here come from a male donor with ankylosing spondylitis.

This clonotype was found many times. The gene calls are TRBV3-1 and TRBJ1-1; TRBD1 matches at 9 bases. With V trimmed by 1 base and J by 6 bases, 12 bases remained unmatched. This CDR3 has 17 amino acids. Per germline, CDR1 LGHDT and CDR2 YNNKEL (reference sequence). The CDR3 loop is CASSQAGQGLGFAEAFF. The CDR3 coding sequence is TGTGCCAGCAGCCAAGCAGGACAGGGGTTGGGTTTCGCTGAAGCTTTCTTT.

This clonotype was observed at least ten times. This chain links TRBV5-1 with TRBJ2-7; 8 positions agree with TRBD2. Germline CDR1 SGHRS, CDR2 YFSETQ. CDR3 length: 14 residues. J was trimmed by 6 bases and V by 2 bases; bases with no gene match: 7. In DNA form, the CDR3 reads TGCGCCAGCAGCTTAACAGCGGGAGTTGGCGAGCAGTACTTC. Translation gives CASSLTAGVGEQYF.

This clonotype was recorded many times. The gene calls are TRBV29-1 and TRBJ1-1; D is possibly TRBD1 (5 bases). CDR1 and CDR2 from the germline V gene are SQVTM and ANQGSEA. Trimming took off 2 bases at V and 4 bases at J, with 11 bases between the two ends. The CDR3 runs to 13 residues. CDR3 nucleotide sequence: TGCAGCGTTGAACATGGGGGGGGCACTGAAGCTTTCTTT. This encodes CSVEHGGGTEAFF.

This clonotype was seen ten or more times. The V call is TRBV12-3 or TRBV12-4, the J call TRBJ2-3; D is unresolved. There are 13 residues in the CDR3. The germline V and J ends were trimmed by 2 bases and 4 bases, with 7 bases remaining between them. The CDR3 here is CASSLFSADTQYF. DNA of the CDR3: TGTGCCAGCAGTTTATTCTCCGCAGATACGCAGTATTTT.

V and J are TRBV11-1 and TRBJ1-2, with D possibly TRBD1 on 6 matching bases. This CDR3 contains 14 residues. The V gene lost 5 bases and the J gene lost 5 bases, with 15 bases spanning the gap. CDR1 and CDR2 (germline): SGHAT, FQDESV (reference sequence). The CDR3 DNA sequence: TGTGCCAGCAGCCATGGACAGTTGGAATATGGCTACACCTTC. Encoded protein: CASSHGQLEYGYTF.

This clonotype has only a few counts. The genes are TRBV5-1 and TRBJ2-3, with D possibly TRBD1 on 5 matching bases. Trimming took 3 bases from V and 2 from J, leaving 13 bases between them. Germline loops: CDR1 SGHRS, CDR2 YFSETQ. The CDR3 is 15 amino acids. DNA for the CDR3: TGCGCCAGCAGCTCATGGGGCTTAAACACAGATACGCAGTATTTT. Protein sequence: CASSSWGLNTDTQYF.

This clonotype was counted at least ten times. This sequence joins TRBV7-9 and TRBJ1-1, with D tentatively TRBD1 (6 bases). V was shortened by 3 bases and J by 0 bases, with 8 bases between the two germline ends. CDR1 is SEHNR, CDR2 FQNEAQ, per germline (reference sequence). The CDR3 covers 14 residues. Written as DNA, the CDR3 is TGTGCCAGCAGCTTCGGACAGTTGAACACTGAAGCTTTCTTT. Its translation: CASSFGQLNTEAFF.

In its sample, this clonotype was seen a few times. This chain links TRBV19 with TRBJ2-1, with TRBD2 matching over 9 bases. This CDR3 is built from 16 residues. J gave up 6 bases and V 4 bases, and 10 bases lay outside the gene matches. CDR1 and CDR2 (germline): LNHDA, SQIVND (reference sequence). CDR3 region: CASSTLGSGSRNEQFF. The DNA of the CDR3 is TGTGCCAGTAGTACGCTCGGTAGCGGGAGTCGCAATGAGCAGTTCTTC.

V is TRBV7-9 and J is TRBJ2-3, with 7 bases identical to TRBD1. V lost 5 bases, J lost 2 bases, and 7 bases stayed unmatched. CDR1 and CDR2 from the germline V gene are SEHNR and FQNEAQ (reference sequence). The CDR3 consists of 15 residues. The CDR3 nucleotides are TGTGCCAGCAGCCGCACAGGGGCCCCCACAGATACGCAGTATTTT. It specifies CASSRTGAPTDTQYF.

This clonotype was found a few times. The genes are TRBV11-2 and TRBJ2-7; TRBD1 aligns across 8 bases. This CDR3 comprises 15 residues. V was pared by 2 bases and J by 2 bases, with 5 bases of the junction left unmatched. Germline CDR1 and CDR2: SGHAT and FQNNGV. CDR3 amino acids: CASSLLTGVTYEQYF. The CDR3 DNA reads TGTGCCAGCAGCTTACTGACAGGGGTCACCTACGAGCAGTACTTC.

This clonotype has just a few counts. The chain uses TRBV7-9 and TRBJ2-1, with 7 bases lining up with TRBD1. The CDR3 is 15 residues long. Trimming cost V 2 bases and J 6 bases; bases outside gene matches: 7. Germline loops: CDR1 SEHNR, CDR2 FQNEAQ (reference sequence). The CDR3 spells CASSLKTRQGNEQFF. In DNA, the CDR3 is TGTGCCAGCAGCTTAAAAACGAGACAGGGCAATGAGCAGTTCTTC. The complete variable domain, with remaining parts taken from reference TRBV7-9 and TRBJ2-1, reads DTGVSQNPRHKITKRGQNVTFRCDPISEHNRLYWYRQTLGQGPEFLTYFQNEAQLEKSRLLSDRFSAERPKGSFSTLEIQRTEQGDSAMYLCASSLKTRQGNEQFFGPGTRLTVL.

This clonotype was detected a few times. The V gene is TRBV7-2, the J gene TRBJ2-7; 8 nucleotides match TRBD2. Germline V gene data show CDR1 as SGHTA and CDR2 as FQGNSA. The V segment lost 2 bases and the J segment 7 bases; nucleotides outside the gene matches: 7. The CDR3 spans 14 residues. The CDR3 loop reads CASSLLRGRSEQYF. The DNA for the CDR3 is TGTGCCAGCAGCTTATTACGCGGGAGGAGTGAGCAGTACTTC.

This clonotype was counted only a few times. V usage is TRBV29-1 and J usage is TRBJ2-3; D call uncertain. The ends were cut back, 3 bases at V and 4 bases at J, with 17 bases in the middle. Germline V gene data show CDR1 as SQVTM and CDR2 as ANQGSEA. This CDR3 is 15 amino acids long. The CDR3 coding sequence is TGCAGCGTTGAGGGTGACATCCGAAAACCAGATACGCAGTATTTT. Translated, it gives CSVEGDIRKPDTQYF.

The CDR3 here is CSARRAGRANTEAFF. As DNA, the CDR3 is TGCAGTGCTAGACGGGCAGGCAGGGCTAACACTGAAGCTTTCTTT. The J gene is TRBJ1-1, the V gene TRBV20-1; D may be TRBD1 (5 bases). The V end lost 2 bases, the J end lost 2 bases, and 15 bases lay between the germline ends. Looked up from germline, CDR1 is DFQATT and CDR2 is SNEGSKA (reference sequence). The CDR3 totals 15 residues.

The chain uses TRBV7-9 and TRBJ2-7; 8 nucleotides align to TRBD2. This CDR3 region has 14 residues. Germline trimming cut 6 bases from V and 1 base from J; bases unmatched to any gene: 5. Germline values: CDR1 SEHNR, CDR2 FQNEAQ (reference sequence). CDR3 sequence reads: CASRLLAESYEQYF. The CDR3 DNA is TGTGCCAGCAGATTACTAGCGGAATCCTACGAGCAGTACTTC.

This clonotype was picked up a small number of times. The gene calls are TRBV27 and TRBJ2-2; D gene unclear. Germline V gene sequence: CDR1 MNHEY, CDR2 SMNVEV (reference sequence). Trimming removed 5 bases from V and 5 bases from J, with 15 bases in between. The CDR3 totals 15 residues. CDR3 sequence reads: CASSLNSALTGELFF. For the CDR3, the DNA is TGTGCCAGCAGTCTGAACAGCGCCTTGACCGGGGAGCTGTTTTTT.

The rearrangement uses TRBV15 and TRBJ2-7; D not resolved. The CDR3 is 14 amino acids. V lost 1 base and J lost 0, with 7 bases in between. Per germline, CDR1 LNHNV and CDR2 YYDKDF (reference sequence). CDR3 DNA sequence: TGTGCCACCAGCAGAGCGGGCTACTCCTACGAGCAGTACTTC. It codes for CATSRAGYSYEQYF.

This clonotype turned up a few times. V gene TRBV5-4 combines with J gene TRBJ1-5; a possible D gene is TRBD1 (5 bases). This CDR3 has 14 residues. V lost 0 bases and J lost 8, with 12 bases in between. Germline CDR1 is SGHNT and CDR2 is YYREEE (reference sequence). CDR3 DNA sequence: TGTGCCAGCAGCTTGGCGGGGGGAAGCGAGCCCCAGCATTTT. This codes for CASSLAGGSEPQHF.